This T cell receptor beta chain came from a study of T-cell memory formation after mild COVID-19. The CDR3 extends over 15 amino acids. Germline V gene data show CDR1 as SGHVS and CDR2 as FNYEAQ. With V trimmed by 8 bases and J by 6 bases, 12 bases remained unmatched. MiXCR, applied by TCRdb to the 5' RACE reads, yields one record per CDR3 protein. The data show about 310,000 distinct CDR3 sequences, around a sixth seen once. The sequence was collected from a man between 18 and 35 years old who had mild COVID-19 (a few samples of this study predate the infection). Cell type and time point are not known. The J gene is TRBJ2-1, the V gene TRBV7-6, with TRBD2 identical over 8 bases. The sequencing input was PBMCs or a T cell subset sorted from them (not recorded which). The chain's CDR3 is CASGRTAGGLNEQFF. DNA of the CDR3: TGTGCCAGCGGACGTACGGCGGGGGGCCTCAATGAGCAGTTCTTC.